This entry lists 8 T cell receptor beta chains sequenced from one sample in a study of shared clonotypes between healthy human individuals. Here immunoSEQ multiplex PCR was the method, and the copy in TCRdb shows in-frame clones only, minus some. The table has around 120,000 clones, about 67% seen once. Sequencing input: memory CD8+ T cells sorted from blood. Described subset: CD45RO+ cells pooled with CCR7-negative TemRA cells. The receptors originated from a young woman in good health.

The chain has TRBV11-2 and TRBJ2-1; a possible D gene is TRBD2 (7 bases). CDR1 and CDR2 (germline): SGHAT, FQNNGV. This CDR3 has 18 residues. V was clipped by 3 bases and J by 8 bases, with 26 bases between them. The CDR3 nucleotides are TGTGCCAGCAGCTTCACGGGGAGGGGGGCATATTCTCCTTATGAGCAGTTCTTC. The encoded protein is CASSFTGRGAYSPYEQFF.

This clone was seen at least ten times. The chain couples TRBV5-4 to TRBJ2-7; D unresolved. This CDR3 region has 13 residues. Per germline, CDR1 SGHNT and CDR2 YYREEE (reference sequence). V was cut by 0 bases and J by 5 bases, with 9 bases left in between. The CDR3 nucleotides are TGTGCCAGCAGCTTGGAAAGATTCCACGAGCAGTACTTC. It specifies CASSLERFHEQYF.

The genes are TRBV11-2 and TRBJ2-1; D unresolved. The V gene lost 1 base and the J gene lost 0 bases, with 7 bases spanning the gap. CDR3 length equals 15 residues. CDR1 SGHAT and CDR2 FQNNGV come from the germline V gene. The CDR3 is CASSLAVVSYNEQFF. The CDR3 region has the DNA TGTGCCAGCAGCTTAGCAGTGGTCTCCTACAATGAGCAGTTCTTC.

This clone is judged medium-sized. The chain employs TRBV6-5 and TRBJ2-2; no firm D call. V was shortened by 4 bases and J by 1 base, with 10 bases between the two germline ends. The germline gives CDR1 MNHEY, CDR2 SVGAGI. The CDR3 has 15 residues. The CDR3 region has the DNA TGTGCCAGCAGTTTAAGGAGCGAGAACACCGGGGAGCTGTTTTTT. The encoded protein is CASSLRSENTGELFF.

V is TRBV7-9 and J is TRBJ2-7; no firm D call. V lost 6 bases and J 2 bases, leaving 11 bases between the germline ends. Germline V gene lookup returns CDR1 SEHNR and CDR2 FQNEAQ (reference sequence). The CDR3 is made up of 13 amino acids. The CDR3 region is CASSPILAYEQYF. CDR3 sequence (DNA): TGTGCCAGCAGTCCAATTCTAGCCTACGAGCAGTACTTC.

Notes on this clone: The same CDR3 also results from other DNA sequences found in this sample. This chain joins TRBV7-9 and TRBJ2-3; D call uncertain. The CDR3 extends over 14 amino acids. The germline V and J ends were trimmed by 5 bases and 0 bases, with 9 bases remaining between them. The germline V gene has CDR1 SEHNR and CDR2 FQNEAQ (reference sequence). CDR3 sequence: CASSLVLSTDTQYF. CDR3 DNA sequence: TGTGCCAGCAGCCTCGTGCTAAGCACAGATACGCAGTATTTT.

The rearrangement uses TRBV2 and TRBJ2-1, with 7 bases fitting TRBD2. Germline V gene sequence: CDR1 SNHLY, CDR2 FYNNEI. Unmatched junction bases numbered 9, after V lost 6 bases and J lost 4 bases. The CDR3 is 15 amino acids. The CDR3 nucleotides read TGTGCCAGCAGCGCCTCGGGGGGTCTTTACAATGAGCAGTTCTTC. Translation gives CASSASGGLYNEQFF.

This chain joins TRBV5-1 and TRBJ2-1, with 14 bases that match TRBD2. The CDR3 consists of 20 residues. V gave up 4 bases and J gave up 9 bases; unmatched junction bases: 21. Germline assignment: CDR1 SGHRS and CDR2 YFSETQ. The DNA for the CDR3 is TGCGCCAGCAGCCTCCGAGCGGGACTAGCGGGAGTAACACGCCGGGGTGAGCAGTTCTTC. This gives the protein CASSLRAGLAGVTRRGEQFF.